This T cell receptor beta chain was recovered during a study of blood T cell repertoires in COVID-19. For the study at large: Specimens from acute and convalescent COVID-19 originated in the United States, Italy and Spain.

Unmatched junction bases numbered 17, after V lost 6 bases and J lost 14 bases. This CDR3 has 14 amino acids. In germline, CDR1 is MRHNA, CDR2 SNTAGT. The method was immunoSEQ multiplex PCR; TCRdb's version includes in-frame clones alone and lacks a portion of them. This table has about 160,000 clones, about nine tenths appearing once. This clonotype originated in a woman aged 40 to 50 who had been exposed to COVID-19. The sequencing input was PBMCs or T cells enriched from blood (not recorded which). This rearrangement joins TRBV6-4 to TRBJ1-2; 8 bases fit TRBD1. The CDR3 nucleotides are TGTGCCAGCAGAGTCAGCCAGGGGGCGCGGGTGAATACCTTC. Translated, it gives CASRVSQGARVNTF.